This entry describes one T cell receptor beta chain. Clones were sequenced by immunoSEQ multiplex PCR, and TCRdb holds only the in-frame ones, with some missing. The table records around 310,000 clones, around 90% of them present only once. This sample stems from a study of blood T cell repertoires in COVID-19. In the study overall: Sites across the United States, Italy and Spain contributed samples from acute and convalescent COVID-19.

CDR3 size: 18 residues. The V end was cut by 0 bases, the J end by 0 bases, with 18 bases between. The genes are TRBV5-3 and TRBJ1-1; unclear D gene. TRBV5-3 is an ORF, and what it does is uncertain. The sample taken for sequencing was peripheral blood. The clonotype was recovered from a woman aged 40 to 49 with COVID-19, enrolled during active disease. The CDR3 reads CARSLGSHGTGMNTEAFF. The CDR3, as DNA: TGTGCCAGAAGCTTGGGGTCCCACGGAACGGGGATGAACACTGAAGCTTTCTTT.